This entry concerns a single TCR beta chain. Its specificity is not known. These data belong to a study of T cell responses to AZD1222 COVID-19 vaccine. The study's findings and limits: Only a handful of AZD1222 recipients, more than 5 in all, had baseline seropositivity. There were mostly white British donors and more females than males, and clonal diversity was possibly underestimated.

Using immunoSEQ multiplex PCR, the repertoire was profiled, and TCRdb retains in-frame clones only, with some absent. The data hold 69,000 or so clones, with about 88% observed a single time. This CDR3 region has 14 residues. Germline V gives CDR1 SEHNR, CDR2 FQNEAQ (reference sequence). Deletions cut 5 bases from V and 5 bases from J, with 15 bases between. The chain employs TRBV7-9 and TRBJ1-1; D is possibly TRBD1 (6 bases). The receptor's source is an adult who received the MenACWY meningococcal vaccine as a control. The starting material was peripheral blood, obtained 28 days after the second dose of the MenACWY control vaccine. The CDR3 sequence is CASSQANRVTEAFF. CDR3 nucleotides: TGTGCCAGCAGCCAAGCGAACAGGGTTACTGAAGCTTTCTTT.